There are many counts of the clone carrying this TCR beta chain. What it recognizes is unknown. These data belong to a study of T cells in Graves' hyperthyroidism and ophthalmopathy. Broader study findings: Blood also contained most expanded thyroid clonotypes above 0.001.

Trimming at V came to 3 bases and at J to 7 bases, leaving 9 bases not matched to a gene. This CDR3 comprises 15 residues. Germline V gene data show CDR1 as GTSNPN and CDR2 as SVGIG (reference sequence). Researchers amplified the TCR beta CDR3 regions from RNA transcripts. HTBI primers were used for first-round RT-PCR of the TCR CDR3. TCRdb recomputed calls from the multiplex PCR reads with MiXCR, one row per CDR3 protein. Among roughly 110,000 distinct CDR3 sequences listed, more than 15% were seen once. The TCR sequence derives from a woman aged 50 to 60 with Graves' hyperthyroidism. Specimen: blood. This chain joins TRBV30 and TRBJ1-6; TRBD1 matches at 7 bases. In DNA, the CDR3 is TGTGCCTGGAGGCCAAGACAGGGACTAAATTCACCCCTCCACTTT. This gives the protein CAWRPRQGLNSPLHF.